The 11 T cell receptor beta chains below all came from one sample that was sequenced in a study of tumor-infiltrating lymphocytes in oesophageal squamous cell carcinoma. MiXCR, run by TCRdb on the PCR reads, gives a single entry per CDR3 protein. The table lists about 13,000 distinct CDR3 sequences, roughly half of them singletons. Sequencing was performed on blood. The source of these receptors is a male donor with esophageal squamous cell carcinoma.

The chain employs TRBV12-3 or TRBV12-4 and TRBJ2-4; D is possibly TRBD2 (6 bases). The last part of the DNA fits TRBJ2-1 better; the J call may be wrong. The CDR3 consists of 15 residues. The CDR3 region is CASSSARTGVREQFF. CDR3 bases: TGTGCCAGCAGTTCGGCCAGGACGGGGGTCCGTGAGCAGTTCTTC.

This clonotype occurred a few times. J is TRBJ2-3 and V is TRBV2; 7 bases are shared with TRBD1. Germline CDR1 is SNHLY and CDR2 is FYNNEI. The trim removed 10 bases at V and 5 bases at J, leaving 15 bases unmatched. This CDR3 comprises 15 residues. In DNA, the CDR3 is TGTGCCATCGACGGGAAAGGGGGCGCGGAAGATACGCAGTATTTT. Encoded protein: CAIDGKGGAEDTQYF.

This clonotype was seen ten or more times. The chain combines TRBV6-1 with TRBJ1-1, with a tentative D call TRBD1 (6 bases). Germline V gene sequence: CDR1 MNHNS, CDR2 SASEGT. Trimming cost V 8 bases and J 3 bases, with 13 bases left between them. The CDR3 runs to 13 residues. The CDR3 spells CASEGQRHTEAFF. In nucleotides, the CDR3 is TGTGCCAGCGAAGGACAGAGGCACACTGAAGCTTTCTTT.

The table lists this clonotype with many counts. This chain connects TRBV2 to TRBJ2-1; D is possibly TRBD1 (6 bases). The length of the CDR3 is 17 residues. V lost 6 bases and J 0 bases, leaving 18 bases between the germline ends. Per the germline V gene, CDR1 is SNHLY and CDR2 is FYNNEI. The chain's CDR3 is CASRKEGGQSSYNEQFF. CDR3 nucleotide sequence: TGTGCCAGCAGAAAAGAAGGGGGACAAAGCTCCTACAATGAGCAGTTCTTC. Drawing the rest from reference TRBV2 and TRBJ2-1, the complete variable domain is EPEVTQTPSHQVTQMGQEVILRCVPISNHLYFYWYRQILGQKVEFLVSFYNNEISEKSEIFDDQFSVERPDGSNFTLKIRSTKLEDSAMYFCASRKEGGQSSYNEQFFGPGTRLTVL.

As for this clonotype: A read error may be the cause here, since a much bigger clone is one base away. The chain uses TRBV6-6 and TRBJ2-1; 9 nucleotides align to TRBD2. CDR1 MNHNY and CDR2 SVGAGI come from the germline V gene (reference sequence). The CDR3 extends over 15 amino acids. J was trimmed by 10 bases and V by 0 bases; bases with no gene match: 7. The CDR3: CASSYSTLAGREQFF. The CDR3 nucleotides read TGTGCCAGCAGTTACTCGACCCTAGCGGGGAGGGAGCAGTTCTTC.

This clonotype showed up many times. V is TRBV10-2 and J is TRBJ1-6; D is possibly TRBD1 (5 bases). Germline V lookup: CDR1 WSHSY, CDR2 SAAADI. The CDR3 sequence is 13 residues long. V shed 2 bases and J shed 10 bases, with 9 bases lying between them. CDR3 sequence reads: CASSEGARSPLHF. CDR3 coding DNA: TGCGCCAGCAGTGAGGGGGCCCGCTCACCCCTCCACTTT.

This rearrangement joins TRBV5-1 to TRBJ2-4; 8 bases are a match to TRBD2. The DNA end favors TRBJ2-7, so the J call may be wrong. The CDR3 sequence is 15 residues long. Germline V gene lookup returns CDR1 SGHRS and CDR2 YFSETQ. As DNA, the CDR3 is TGCGCCAGCAGCTTCACGCCGGGGGGGGTCTACGAGCAGTACTTC. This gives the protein CASSFTPGGVYEQYF.

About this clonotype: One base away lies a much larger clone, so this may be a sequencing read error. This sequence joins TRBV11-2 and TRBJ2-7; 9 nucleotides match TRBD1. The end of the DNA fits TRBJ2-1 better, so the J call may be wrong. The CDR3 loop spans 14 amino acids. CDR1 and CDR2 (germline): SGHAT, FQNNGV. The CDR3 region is CASSSGQGHYEQFF. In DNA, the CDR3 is TGTGCCAGCAGCTCCGGACAGGGGCACTACGAGCAGTTCTTC.

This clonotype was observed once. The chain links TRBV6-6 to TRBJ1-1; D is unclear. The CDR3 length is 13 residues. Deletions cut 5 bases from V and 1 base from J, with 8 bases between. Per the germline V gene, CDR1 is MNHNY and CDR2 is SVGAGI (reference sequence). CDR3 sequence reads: CASSPFKNTEAFF. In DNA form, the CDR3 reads TGTGCCAGCAGTCCCTTTAAGAACACTGAAGCTTTCTTT.

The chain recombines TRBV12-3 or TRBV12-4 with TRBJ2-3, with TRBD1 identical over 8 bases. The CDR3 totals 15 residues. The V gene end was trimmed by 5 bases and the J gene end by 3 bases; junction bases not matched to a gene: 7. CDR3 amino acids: CASSPGTGETDTQYF. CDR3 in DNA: TGTGCCAGCAGTCCGGGGACAGGTGAAACAGATACGCAGTATTTT.

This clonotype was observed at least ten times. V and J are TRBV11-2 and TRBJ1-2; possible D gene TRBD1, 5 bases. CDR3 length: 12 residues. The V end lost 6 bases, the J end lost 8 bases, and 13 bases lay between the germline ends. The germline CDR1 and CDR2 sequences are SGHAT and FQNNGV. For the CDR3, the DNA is TGTGCCAGCAGTCCAGGGTCGGGAGGCTACACCTTC. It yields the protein CASSPGSGGYTF.